This passage covers 20 T cell receptor beta chains from one sample sequenced in a study of blood T cell repertoires in COVID-19. Sequencing used immunoSEQ multiplex PCR; TCRdb keeps in-frame clones, though not all of them. This sample has under 250,000 clones; roughly 85% occur once, and the top ten carry about 9.3%. The specimen was PBMCs or T cells enriched from blood (not recorded which). Source of these receptors: a woman aged 50 to 60 with acute COVID-19.

The V and J genes are TRBV2 and TRBJ1-2; D is ambiguous. In germline, CDR1 is SNHLY, CDR2 FYNNEI. CDR3 length: 14 amino acids. Trimming cost V 3 bases and J 2 bases, with 10 bases left between them. As DNA, the CDR3 is TGTGCCAGCAGTGATGACGGGAGAAACTATGGCTACACCTTC. It codes for CASSDDGRNYGYTF.

The chain recombines TRBV9 with TRBJ1-4; perhaps TRBD1 as D (5 bases). Trimming stripped 0 bases from V and 7 bases from J, with 10 bases between. CDR3 size: 14 residues. CDR1 is SGDLS and CDR2 is YYNGEE in the germline V gene. The CDR3 region has the DNA TGTGCCAGCAGCGTAGAAGGGGAGGCTGAAAAACTGTTTTTT. Protein product: CASSVEGEAEKLFF.

This sequence joins TRBV6-5 and TRBJ1-6; D ambiguous. Germline values: CDR1 MNHEY, CDR2 SVGAGI. Trimming removed 0 bases from V and 4 bases from J, with 7 bases in between. The CDR3 contains 15 residues. CDR3 protein: CASSYSGGYNSPLHF. CDR3 in DNA: TGTGCCAGCAGTTACTCGGGAGGATATAATTCACCCCTCCACTTT.

The J gene is TRBJ1-1, the V gene TRBV9, with TRBD1 matching 8 bases. The ends lost 2 bases at V and 4 bases at J; junction bases unmatched: 4. Germline assignment: CDR1 SGDLS and CDR2 YYNGEE. This CDR3 spans 14 amino acids. The CDR3: CASSVQGAGTEAFF. In DNA form, the CDR3 reads TGTGCCAGCAGCGTCCAGGGGGCAGGCACTGAAGCTTTCTTT.

The J gene is TRBJ1-4, the V gene TRBV30; D remains ambiguous. The V end lost 3 bases, the J end lost 8 bases, and 22 bases lay between the germline ends. Germline assignment: CDR1 GTSNPN and CDR2 SVGIG (reference sequence). CDR3 length: 16 amino acids. CDR3 loop: CAWRVGGGNIIEKLFF. The CDR3 nucleotides are TGTGCCTGGAGGGTAGGAGGAGGGAATATAATAGAAAAACTGTTTTTT.

The rearrangement uses TRBV19 and TRBJ1-4; D might be TRBD1 (6 bases). Germline CDR1 is LNHDA and CDR2 is SQIVND (reference sequence). Trimming took 7 bases from V and 3 from J, leaving 12 bases between them. The CDR3 has 14 residues. CDR3 bases: TGTGCCAGTACCAATGGGGGCCCTAATGAAAAACTGTTTTTT. Translating it yields CASTNGGPNEKLFF.

J is TRBJ1-2 and V is TRBV10-2, with TRBD1 identical over 8 bases. J gave up 4 bases and V 2 bases, and 6 bases lay outside the gene matches. Germline CDR1 is WSHSY and CDR2 is SAAADI. This CDR3 has 15 residues. The CDR3 is CASSETPGQAYGYTF. In DNA, the CDR3 is TGCGCCAGCAGTGAGACGCCGGGACAGGCCTATGGCTACACCTTC.

V is TRBV2 and J is TRBJ1-5; tentative D call: TRBD1 (5 bases). This CDR3 comprises 14 residues. V lost 3 bases to trimming and J lost 2 bases, with 8 bases between them. In germline, CDR1 is SNHLY, CDR2 FYNNEI. CDR3 loop: CASSDRVGNQPQHF. CDR3 sequence (DNA): TGTGCCAGCAGTGACAGGGTAGGCAATCAGCCCCAGCATTTT.

The J gene is TRBJ2-5, the V gene TRBV21-1; the tabulated D call, TRBD1, remains unverified against the DNA. TRBV21-1 is a pseudogene locus. The CDR3 runs to 15 residues. This chain's CDR3 is CASSNRDTRGETQYF. In DNA form, the CDR3 reads TGTGCCAGCAGCAACCGGGACACCCGTGGAGAGACCCAGTACTTC.

In the case of this clone: Other nucleotide sequences from this sample produce the same CDR3. Here the CDR3 reads CASSLVRGGLYNEQFF. CDR3 in DNA: TGTGCCAGCAGCTTAGTGCGGGGGGGCCTATACAATGAGCAGTTCTTC. The rearrangement joins TRBV7-2 to TRBJ2-1; 9 bases are a match to TRBD2. V shed 1 base, J shed 4 bases, and the junction held 5 bases outside the gene matches. The CDR3 has 16 amino acids. Germline assignment: CDR1 SGHTA and CDR2 FQGNSA.

Concerning this clone itself: Sequence at one end of the junction differs from germline and may be a read error. This rearrangement joins TRBV9 to TRBJ1-1; D not resolved. The CDR3 has 15 amino acids. Germline CDR1 reads SGDLS; CDR2 reads YYNGEE. CDR3 in amino acids: CASTVGQNMNTKAFF. The DNA for the CDR3 is TGTGCCAGCACCGTAGGGCAGAACATGAACACTAAAGCTTTCTTT.

The chain carries TRBV6-2 or TRBV6-3 and TRBJ2-7, with D perhaps matching TRBD2 (6 bases). The germline V gene has CDR1 MNHEY and CDR2 SVGEGT. This CDR3 spans 12 amino acids. V dropped 3 bases and J dropped 6 bases, with 9 bases sitting between them. CDR3 region: CASSYGGIEQYF. The CDR3 DNA reads as TGTGCCAGCAGTTATGGAGGGATCGAGCAGTACTTC.

This CDR3 reads CASSLTGGYTF. The CDR3 DNA reads as TGTGCCAGCAGTTTAACGGGTGGCTACACCTTC. V gene TRBV12-3 or TRBV12-4 combines with J gene TRBJ1-2; D gene unclear. The CDR3 has 11 residues. V was cut by 2 bases and J by 7 bases, with 5 bases left in between.

V usage is TRBV6-6 and J usage is TRBJ2-7, with 9 bases matching TRBD1. The length of the CDR3 is 14 residues. Looked up from germline, CDR1 is MNHNY and CDR2 is SVGAGI (reference sequence). V was pared by 7 bases and J by 3 bases, with 7 bases of the junction left unmatched. CDR3 sequence: CASTPPTGGYEQYF. CDR3 DNA sequence: TGTGCCAGCACCCCACCGACAGGGGGCTACGAGCAGTACTTC.

This chain connects TRBV5-1 to TRBJ2-2; D uncertain. Deletions cut 0 bases from V and 4 bases from J, with 7 bases between. CDR1 and CDR2 (germline): SGHRS, YFSETQ. The CDR3 length is 14 residues. This CDR3 is CASSLDTGTGELFF. CDR3 DNA sequence: TGCGCCAGCAGCTTGGACACGGGCACCGGGGAGCTGTTTTTT.

This chain uses TRBV3-1 (or the pseudogene TRBV3-2) with TRBJ1-1; the D is unclear. This CDR3 is built from 13 residues. V was clipped by 4 bases and J by 6 bases, with 12 bases between them. CDR1 is LGHDT, CDR2 YNNKEL, per germline (reference sequence). In DNA, the CDR3 is TGTGCCAGCAGCCCAATCCTTTACTCTGAAGCTTTCTTT. It yields the protein CASSPILYSEAFF.

This clone was observed once. V is TRBV7-2 and J is TRBJ2-7; D is ambiguous. CDR3 length equals 11 residues. V shed 0 bases and J shed 6 bases, with 3 bases lying between them. Germline values: CDR1 SGHTA, CDR2 FQGNSA. CDR3 residues: CASSLAREQYF. The CDR3 nucleotides are TGTGCCAGCAGCTTAGCTCGCGAGCAGTACTTC.

The V call is TRBV6-5, the J call TRBJ2-2; 10 positions agree with TRBD1. Unmatched junction bases numbered 8, after V lost 10 bases and J lost 6 bases. The germline CDR1 and CDR2 sequences are MNHEY and SVGAGI. This CDR3 comprises 14 residues. CDR3 amino acids: CATIRDRGPGELFF. As DNA, the CDR3 is TGTGCCACCATACGGGACAGGGGACCCGGGGAGCTGTTTTTT.

The V gene is TRBV6-4, the J gene TRBJ2-1, with 10 bases matching TRBD2. The CDR3 runs 14 residues. The V and J ends lost 5 bases and 7 bases, in that order; junction bases with no gene match: 5. Germline CDR1 reads MRHNA; CDR2 reads SNTAGT. CDR3 sequence reads: CASSLAGVGNEQFF. CDR3 nucleotides: TGTGCCAGCAGTCTAGCGGGGGTCGGGAATGAGCAGTTCTTC.

This rearrangement joins TRBV3-1 (or the pseudogene TRBV3-2) to TRBJ1-2, with no clear D. This CDR3 is 15 amino acids long. Looked up from germline, CDR1 is LGHDT and CDR2 is YNNKEL (reference sequence). V lost 4 bases to trimming and J lost 0 bases, with 12 bases between them. The CDR3 spells CASSPAREANYGYTF. CDR3 DNA sequence: TGTGCCAGCAGCCCGGCCCGGGAGGCTAACTATGGCTACACCTTC.